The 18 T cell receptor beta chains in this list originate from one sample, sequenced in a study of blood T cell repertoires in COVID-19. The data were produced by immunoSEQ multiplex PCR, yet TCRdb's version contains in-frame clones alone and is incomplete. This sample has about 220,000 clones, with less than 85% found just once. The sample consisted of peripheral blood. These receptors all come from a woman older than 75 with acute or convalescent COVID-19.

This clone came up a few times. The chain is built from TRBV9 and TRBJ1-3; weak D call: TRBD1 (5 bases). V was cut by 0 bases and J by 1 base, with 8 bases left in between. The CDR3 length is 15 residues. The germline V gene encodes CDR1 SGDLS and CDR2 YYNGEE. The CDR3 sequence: CASSVGGDSGNTIYF. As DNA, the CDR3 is TGTGCCAGCAGCGTAGGGGGGGATTCTGGAAACACCATATATTTT. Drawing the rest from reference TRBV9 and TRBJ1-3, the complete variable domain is DSGVTQTPKHLITATGQRVTLRCSPRSGDLSVYWYQQSLDQGLQFLIQYYNGEERAKGNILERFSAQQFPDLHSELNLSSLELGDSALYFCASSVGGDSGNTIYFGEGSWLTVV.

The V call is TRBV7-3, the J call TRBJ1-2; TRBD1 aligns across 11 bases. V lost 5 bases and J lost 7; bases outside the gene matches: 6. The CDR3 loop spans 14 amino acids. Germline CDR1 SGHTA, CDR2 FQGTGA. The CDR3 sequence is CASSQGQGEGGYTF. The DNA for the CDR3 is TGTGCCAGCAGCCAGGGACAGGGGGAGGGTGGCTACACCTTC. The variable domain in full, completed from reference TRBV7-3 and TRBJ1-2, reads GAGVSQTPSNKVTEKGKYVELRCDPISGHTALYWYRQSLGQGPEFLIYFQGTGAADDSGLPNDRFFAVRPEGSVSTLKIQRTERGDSAVYLCASSQGQGEGGYTFGSGTRLTVV.

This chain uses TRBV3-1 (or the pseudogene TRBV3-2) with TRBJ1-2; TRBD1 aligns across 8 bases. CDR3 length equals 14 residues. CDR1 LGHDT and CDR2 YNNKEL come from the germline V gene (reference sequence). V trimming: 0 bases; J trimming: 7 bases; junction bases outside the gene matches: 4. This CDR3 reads CASSQDNRGSGYTF. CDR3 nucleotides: TGTGCCAGCAGCCAAGATAACAGGGGGTCTGGCTACACCTTC.

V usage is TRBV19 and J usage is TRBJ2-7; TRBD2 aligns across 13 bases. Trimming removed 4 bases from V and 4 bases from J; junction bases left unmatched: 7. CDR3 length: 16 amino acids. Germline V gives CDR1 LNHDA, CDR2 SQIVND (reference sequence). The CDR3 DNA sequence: TGTGCCAGTAGTACCTGGACTAGCGGGGGCGAGTACGAGCAGTACTTC. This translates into CASSTWTSGGEYEQYF.

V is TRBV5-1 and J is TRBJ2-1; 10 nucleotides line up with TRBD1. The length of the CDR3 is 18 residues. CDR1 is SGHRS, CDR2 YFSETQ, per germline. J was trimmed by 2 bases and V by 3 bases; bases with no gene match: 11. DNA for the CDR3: TGCGCCAGCAGCTCCCATAGGGACAGGGGACTTGCCTACAATGAGCAGTTCTTC. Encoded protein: CASSSHRDRGLAYNEQFF.

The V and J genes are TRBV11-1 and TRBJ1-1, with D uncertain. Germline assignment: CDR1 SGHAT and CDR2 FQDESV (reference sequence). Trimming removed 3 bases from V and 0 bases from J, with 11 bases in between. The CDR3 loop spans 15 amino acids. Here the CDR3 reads CASSLGQAMNTEAFF. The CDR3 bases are TGTGCCAGCAGCTTGGGCCAGGCCATGAACACTGAAGCTTTCTTT.

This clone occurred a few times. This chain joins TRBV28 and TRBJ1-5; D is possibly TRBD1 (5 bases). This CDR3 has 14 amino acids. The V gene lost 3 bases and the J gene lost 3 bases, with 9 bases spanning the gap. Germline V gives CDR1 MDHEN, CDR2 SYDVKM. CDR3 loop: CASSFSGNNQPQHF. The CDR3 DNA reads TGTGCCAGCAGTTTCTCAGGGAACAATCAGCCCCAGCATTTT.

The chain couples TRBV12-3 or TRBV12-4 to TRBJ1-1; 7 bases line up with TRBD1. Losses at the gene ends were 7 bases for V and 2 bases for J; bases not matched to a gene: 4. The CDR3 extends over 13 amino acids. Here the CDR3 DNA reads TGTGCCAGCACGGGACAGTTAAACACTGAAGCTTTCTTT. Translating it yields CASTGQLNTEAFF.

The CDR3 spells CAWSPGVLYEQYF. The CDR3 DNA reads TGTGCCTGGAGCCCAGGGGTATTATACGAGCAGTACTTC. The rearrangement joins TRBV30 to TRBJ2-7; a weak D match, TRBD1 (6 bases). V dropped 3 bases and J dropped 4 bases, with 13 bases sitting between them. CDR3 size: 13 residues. The germline CDR1 and CDR2 sequences are GTSNPN and SVGIG (reference sequence).

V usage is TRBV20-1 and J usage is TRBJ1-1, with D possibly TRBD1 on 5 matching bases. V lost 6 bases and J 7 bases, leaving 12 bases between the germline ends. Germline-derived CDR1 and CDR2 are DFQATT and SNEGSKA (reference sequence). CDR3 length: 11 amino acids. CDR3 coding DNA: TGCAGTGCACAAAGACAGCTTGAAGCTTTCTTT. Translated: CSAQRQLEAFF.

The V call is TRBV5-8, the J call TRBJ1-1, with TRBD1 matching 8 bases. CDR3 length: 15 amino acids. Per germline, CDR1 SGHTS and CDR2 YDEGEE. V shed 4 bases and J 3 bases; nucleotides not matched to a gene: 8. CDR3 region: CASSPPTGGHTEAFF. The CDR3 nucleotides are TGTGCCAGCAGCCCTCCTACAGGGGGGCACACTGAAGCTTTCTTT. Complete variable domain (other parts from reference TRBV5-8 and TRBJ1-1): EAGVTQSPTHLIKTRGQQATLRCSPISGHTSVYWYQQALGLGLQFLLWYDEGEERNRGNFPPRFSGRQFPNYSSELNVNALELEDSALYLCASSPPTGGHTEAFFGQGTRLTVV.

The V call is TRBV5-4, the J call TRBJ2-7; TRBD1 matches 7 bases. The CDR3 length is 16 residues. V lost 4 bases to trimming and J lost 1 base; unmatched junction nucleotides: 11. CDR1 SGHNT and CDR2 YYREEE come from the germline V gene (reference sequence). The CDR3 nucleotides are TGTGCCAGCAGCCCACTCGGACAGGCAAATTCCTACGAGCAGTACTTC. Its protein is CASSPLGQANSYEQYF.

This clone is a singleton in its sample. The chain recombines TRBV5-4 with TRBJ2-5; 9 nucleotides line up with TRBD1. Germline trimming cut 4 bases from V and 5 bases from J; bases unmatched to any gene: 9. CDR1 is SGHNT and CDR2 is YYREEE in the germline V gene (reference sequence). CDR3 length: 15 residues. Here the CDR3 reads CASSRKQGASETQYF. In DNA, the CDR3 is TGTGCCAGCAGCCGCAAACAGGGGGCATCGGAGACCCAGTACTTC.

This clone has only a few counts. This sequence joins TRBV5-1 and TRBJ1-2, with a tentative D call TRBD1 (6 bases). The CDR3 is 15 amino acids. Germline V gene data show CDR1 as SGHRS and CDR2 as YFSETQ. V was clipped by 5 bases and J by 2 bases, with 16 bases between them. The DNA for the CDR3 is TGCGCCAGCAGAACCACCACAGGGTCCAACTATGGCTACACCTTC. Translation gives CASRTTTGSNYGYTF.

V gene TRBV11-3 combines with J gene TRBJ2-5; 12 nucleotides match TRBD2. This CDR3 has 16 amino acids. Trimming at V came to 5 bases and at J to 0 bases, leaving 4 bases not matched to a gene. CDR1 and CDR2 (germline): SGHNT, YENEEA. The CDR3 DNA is TGTGCCAGCAGCCTCGGACTAGCGGGGCACCAAGAGACCCAGTACTTC. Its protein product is CASSLGLAGHQETQYF. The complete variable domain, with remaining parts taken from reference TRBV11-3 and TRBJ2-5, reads EAGVVQSPRYKIIEKKQPVAFWCNPISGHNTLYWYLQNLGQGPELLIRYENEEAVDDSQLPKDRFSAERLKGVDSTLKIQPAELGDSAVYLCASSLGLAGHQETQYFGPGTRLLVL.

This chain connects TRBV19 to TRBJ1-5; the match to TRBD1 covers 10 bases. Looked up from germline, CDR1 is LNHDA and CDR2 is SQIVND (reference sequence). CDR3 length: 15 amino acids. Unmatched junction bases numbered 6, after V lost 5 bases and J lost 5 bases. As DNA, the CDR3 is TGTGCCAGTAGTTCGACAGGGGGCGGATATCAGCCCCAGCATTTT. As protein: CASSSTGGGYQPQHF.

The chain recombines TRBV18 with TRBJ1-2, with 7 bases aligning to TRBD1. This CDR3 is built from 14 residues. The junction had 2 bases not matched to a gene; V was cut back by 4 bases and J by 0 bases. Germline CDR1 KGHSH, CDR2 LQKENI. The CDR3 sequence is CASSQGAANYGYTF. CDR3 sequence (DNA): TGTGCCAGCTCACAGGGGGCGGCTAACTATGGCTACACCTTC.

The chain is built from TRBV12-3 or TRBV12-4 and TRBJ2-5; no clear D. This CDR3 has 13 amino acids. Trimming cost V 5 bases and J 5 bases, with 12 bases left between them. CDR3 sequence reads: CASSLGLKETQYF. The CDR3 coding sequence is TGTGCCAGCAGTCTGGGCCTCAAGGAGACCCAGTACTTC.